This T cell receptor beta chain was observed in a study of blood T cell repertoires in COVID-19. Across the whole study: Specimens from acute and convalescent COVID-19 originated in the United States, Italy and Spain. PBMCs, B-cell-depleted T cells, or T cells provided the cDNA or gDNA that made up the material.

Germline lookup yields CDR1 MNHEY and CDR2 SVGAGI. The CDR3 extends over 15 amino acids. Trimming took 5 bases from V and 0 from J, leaving 11 bases between them. In the original processing: The authors estimated nucleated cell counts from reference gene primer amplification. TCRdb's copy holds only in-frame clones and misses some; the assay was immunoSEQ multiplex PCR. V and J calls and clone size are those listed in that table; D and trimming were worked out from the DNA. The sample has roughly 250,000 clones; about 85% are singletons. Participant-reported clinical history was the basis for cohort assignment.

The source of this sequence is a woman in her twenties or thirties with acute COVID-19. The material sequenced was PBMCs or T cells enriched from blood (not recorded which). The genes are TRBV6-5 and TRBJ2-1; maybe TRBD1 (5 bases). CDR3 residues: CASSPQVRSYNEQFF. As DNA, the CDR3 is TGTGCCAGCAGTCCACAGGTCCGCTCCTACAATGAGCAGTTCTTC.